What follows are 10 T cell receptor beta chains derived from one specimen sequenced in a study of OX40 agonist ivuxolimab in advanced cancers. TCRdb's table, derived via immunoSEQ multiplex PCR, lists solely in-frame clones and lacks some. The repertoire consists of 80,000 to 100,000 clones, with roughly 84% occurring once and the leading ten covering approximately 0.3%. The sequencing here drew on CD4+ or CD8+ T cells sorted from blood, taken in a trial of the OX40 agonist ivuxolimab. The receptors shown here come from an adult with an advanced solid tumor such as melanoma, head and neck, liver or kidney cancer.

The rearrangement links TRBV5-8 to TRBJ2-1; D gene uncertain. Germline V gene data show CDR1 as SGHTS and CDR2 as YDEGEE. V lost 5 bases, J lost 4 bases, and 4 bases lay in between. The CDR3 totals 11 residues. The CDR3 loop is CASRRYNEQFF. For the CDR3, the DNA is TGTGCCAGCAGGCGTTACAATGAGCAGTTCTTC.

The J gene is TRBJ2-7, the V gene TRBV7-9, with 12 bases fitting TRBD1. Per germline, CDR1 SEHNR and CDR2 FQNEAQ (reference sequence). The J segment lost 3 bases and the V segment lost 5 bases, leaving 11 bases of the junction unmatched. The CDR3 is made up of 17 amino acids. The CDR3 spells CASSPGTGGKNGYEQYF. The CDR3 DNA is TGTGCCAGCAGCCCGGGGACAGGGGGCAAAAACGGCTACGAGCAGTACTTC.

This chain connects TRBV25-1 to TRBJ2-5; 10 bases line up with TRBD2. From germline, CDR1 is MGHDK and CDR2 SYGVNS. There are 16 residues in the CDR3. After removal of 4 bases from V and 1 base from J, the junction contained 6 bases not matched to a gene. The CDR3 protein is CASSALAGGLQETQYF. Written as DNA, the CDR3 is TGTGCCAGCAGTGCTTTAGCGGGGGGCCTCCAAGAGACCCAGTACTTC.

This clone was found once. This CDR3 reads CASSVGRNEKLFF. As DNA, the CDR3 is TGTGCCAGCAGCGTAGGAAGGAATGAAAAACTGTTTTTT. The chain is built from TRBV9 and TRBJ1-4, with D unclear. The CDR3 consists of 13 residues. V gave up 0 bases and J gave up 5 bases, with 5 bases separating them. Germline CDR1 SGDLS, CDR2 YYNGEE.

V gene TRBV14 combines with J gene TRBJ1-2; the D is unclear. CDR3 size: 13 residues. V lost 0 bases, J lost 4 bases, and 6 bases lay in between. The germline gives CDR1 SGHDN, CDR2 FVKESK. The CDR3 loop reads CASSQDRRYGYTF. The CDR3, as DNA: TGTGCCAGCAGCCAAGATAGGCGCTATGGCTACACCTTC.

The chain employs TRBV5-1 and TRBJ1-2, with TRBD1 identical over 7 bases. The CDR3 sequence is 17 residues long. Trimming removed 2 bases from V and 0 bases from J; junction bases left unmatched: 10. Germline CDR1 and CDR2: SGHRS and YFSETQ. CDR3 amino acids: CASSFSTRTGANYGYTF. The CDR3 DNA reads TGCGCCAGCAGCTTCTCGACCCGGACAGGTGCTAACTATGGCTACACCTTC.

This rearrangement joins TRBV7-8 to TRBJ2-5; the D is unclear. In germline, CDR1 is SGHVS, CDR2 FQNEAQ. The CDR3 consists of 13 residues. The V and J ends lost 6 bases and 2 bases respectively, with 10 bases between them. The CDR3 nucleotides are TGTGCCAGCAGACACGGACGGCAAGAGACCCAGTACTTC. It codes for CASRHGRQETQYF.

The chain combines TRBV12-5 with TRBJ2-3, with D possibly TRBD2 on 5 matching bases. The CDR3 is 17 residues long. Between the trimmed V and J ends, which lost 2 bases and 6 bases, there was a span of 21 bases. Germline CDR1 LGHNT, CDR2 FRNRAP. The CDR3 region is CASGLPRGGLLPDTQYF. For the CDR3, the DNA is TGTGCTAGTGGTTTGCCCCGAGGCGGACTCCTGCCGGATACGCAGTATTTT. The entire variable domain, with the rest obtained from reference TRBV12-5 and TRBJ2-3, is as follows: DARVTQTPRHKVTEMGQEVTMRCQPILGHNTVFWYRQTMMQGLELLAYFRNRAPLDDSGMPKDRFSAEMPDATLATLKIQPSEPRDSAVYFCASGLPRGGLLPDTQYFGPGTRLTVL.

This clone showed up just a few times. CDR3 coding DNA: TGCAGCGTTTCAGGGTTGGGGGAGCAGTTCTTC. Its protein is CSVSGLGEQFF. The chain links TRBV29-1 to TRBJ2-1; D might be TRBD1 (5 bases). Trimming left V 5 bases short and J 10 bases short, with 12 bases between. The CDR3 is 11 amino acids. Per germline, CDR1 SQVTM and CDR2 ANQGSEA.

This clone was seen a few times. The V call is TRBV5-1, the J call TRBJ2-1; D ambiguous. The germline gives CDR1 SGHRS, CDR2 YFSETQ. Between the trimmed V and J ends, which lost 0 bases and 7 bases, there was a span of 11 bases. CDR3 length: 14 residues. The CDR3 nucleotides read TGCGCCAGCAGCTTGGATCCAGACGGGAATGAGCAGTTCTTC. Translated, it gives CASSLDPDGNEQFF.